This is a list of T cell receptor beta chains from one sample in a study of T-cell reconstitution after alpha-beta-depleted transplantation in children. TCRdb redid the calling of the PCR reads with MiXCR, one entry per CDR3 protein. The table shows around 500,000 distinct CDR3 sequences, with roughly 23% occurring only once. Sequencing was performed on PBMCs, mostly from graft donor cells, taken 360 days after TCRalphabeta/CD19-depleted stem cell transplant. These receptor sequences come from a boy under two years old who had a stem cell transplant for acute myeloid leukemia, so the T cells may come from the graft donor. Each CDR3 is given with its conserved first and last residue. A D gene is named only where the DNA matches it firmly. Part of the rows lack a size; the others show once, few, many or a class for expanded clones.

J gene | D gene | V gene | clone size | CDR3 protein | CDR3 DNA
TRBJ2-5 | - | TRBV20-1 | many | CSARVGYQETQYF | TGCAGTGCTAGAGTAGGGTACCAAGAGACCCAGTACTTC
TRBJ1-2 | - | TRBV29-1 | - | CSVEGLPDGYTF | TGCAGCGTTGAGGGCCTCCCCGATGGCTACACCTTC
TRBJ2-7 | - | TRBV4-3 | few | CASSLGMDYEQYF | TGCGCCAGCAGCTTAGGGATGGATTACGAGCAGTACTTC
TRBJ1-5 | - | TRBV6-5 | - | CASSYSPGGNQPQHF | TGTGCCAGCAGTTACTCCCCTGGGGGCAATCAGCCCCAGCATTTT
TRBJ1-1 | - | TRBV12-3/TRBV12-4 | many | CASSLGSGAAFF | TGTGCCAGCAGCCTAGGATCCGGTGCGGCTTTCTTT
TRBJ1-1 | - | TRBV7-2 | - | CASSLVIGIFGTEAFF | TGTGCCAGCAGCTTAGTCATCGGAATCTTTGGCACTGAAGCTTTCTTT
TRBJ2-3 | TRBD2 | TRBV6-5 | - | CASSYRGDADTQYF | TGTGCCAGCAGTTACCGGGGGGACGCAGATACGCAGTATTTT
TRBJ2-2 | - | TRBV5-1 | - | CASSLPSDTGELFF | TGCGCCAGCAGCTTACCCAGCGACACCGGGGAGCTGTTTTTT
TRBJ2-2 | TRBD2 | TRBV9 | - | CASSVDGGGARTGELFF | TGTGCCAGCAGCGTAGATGGCGGGGGGGCAAGAACCGGGGAGCTGTTTTTT
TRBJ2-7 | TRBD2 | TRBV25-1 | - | CASSANHRGGRAEQYF | TGTGCCAGCAGTGCAAACCATCGCGGGGGGCGCGCCGAGCAGTACTTC
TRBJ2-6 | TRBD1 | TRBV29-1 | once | CSAASGTGFSGANVLTF | TGCAGCGCTGCATCCGGGACAGGCTTCTCTGGGGCCAACGTCCTGACTTTC
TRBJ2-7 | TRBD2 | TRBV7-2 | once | CASSASPLAGIYEQYF | TGTGCCAGCAGCGCCTCCCCACTAGCGGGAATCTACGAGCAGTACTTC
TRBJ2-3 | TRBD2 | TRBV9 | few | CASSVWTGSGGATDTQYF | TGTGCCAGCAGCGTGTGGACAGGGAGCGGGGGGGCAACAGATACGCAGTATTTT
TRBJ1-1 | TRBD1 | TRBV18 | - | CASSPTGGGKLEAFF | TGTGCCAGCTCACCGACAGGGGGGGGGAAACTTGAAGCTTTCTTT
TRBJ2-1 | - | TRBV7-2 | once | CASSLAPANEQFF | TGTGCCAGCAGCTTAGCCCCGGCCAATGAGCAGTTCTTC
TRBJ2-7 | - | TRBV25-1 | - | CASSPAGKDYEQYF | TGTGCCAGCAGCCCCGCAGGGAAGGACTACGAGCAGTACTTC
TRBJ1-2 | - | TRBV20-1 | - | CSAPLGYYGYTF | TGCAGTGCCCCTCTGGGGTACTATGGCTACACCTTC
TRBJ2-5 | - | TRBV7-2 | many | CASSTGQETQYF | TGTGCCAGCAGCACGGGACAAGAGACCCAGTACTTC
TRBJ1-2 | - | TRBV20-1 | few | CSAVGGKESYTF | TGCAGTGCTGTTGGGGGAAAGGAAAGCTACACCTTC
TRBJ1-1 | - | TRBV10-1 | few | CASSLQFNTEAFF | TGCGCCAGCAGCTTACAGTTCAACACTGAAGCTTTCTTT
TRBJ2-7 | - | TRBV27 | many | CASSLGFGSSSPGVYEQYF | TGTGCCAGCAGTCTAGGGTTTGGGTCCAGCTCTCCCGGGGTCTACGAGCAGTACTTC
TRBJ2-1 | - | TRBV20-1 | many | CSSGPIYNEQFF | TGCAGCAGTGGGCCTATCTACAATGAGCAGTTCTTC
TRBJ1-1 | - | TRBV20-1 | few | CSARRGDTEAFF | TGCAGTGCTAGAAGAGGGGATACTGAAGCTTTCTTT
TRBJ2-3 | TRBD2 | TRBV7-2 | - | CASSGGGTRTDTQYF | TGTGCCAGCAGCGGGGGGGGGACCCGCACAGATACGCAGTATTTT
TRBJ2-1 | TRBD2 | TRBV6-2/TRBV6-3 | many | CASSYETSGGAGTYNEQFF | TGTGCCAGCAGTTACGAGACTAGCGGGGGGGCTGGTACCTACAATGAGCAGTTCTTC
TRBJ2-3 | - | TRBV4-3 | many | CASSRTGHGTDTQYF | TGCGCCAGCAGCCGCACAGGGCACGGCACAGATACGCAGTATTTT
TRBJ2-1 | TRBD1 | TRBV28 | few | CASSTRGQASSYNEQFF | TGTGCCAGCAGTACGAGGGGACAGGCAAGCTCCTACAATGAGCAGTTCTTC
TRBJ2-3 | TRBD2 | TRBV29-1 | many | CSVGRGTTVIADTQYF | TGCAGCGTTGGGCGGGGGACTACAGTCATCGCAGATACGCAGTATTTT
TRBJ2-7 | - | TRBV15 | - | CATSRVLGPRSEQYF | TGTGCCACCAGCAGAGTACTTGGCCCTCGAAGCGAGCAGTACTTC
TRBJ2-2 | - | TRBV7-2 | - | CASSLHSANTGELFF | TGTGCCAGCAGCTTGCACAGCGCGAACACCGGGGAGCTGTTTTTT